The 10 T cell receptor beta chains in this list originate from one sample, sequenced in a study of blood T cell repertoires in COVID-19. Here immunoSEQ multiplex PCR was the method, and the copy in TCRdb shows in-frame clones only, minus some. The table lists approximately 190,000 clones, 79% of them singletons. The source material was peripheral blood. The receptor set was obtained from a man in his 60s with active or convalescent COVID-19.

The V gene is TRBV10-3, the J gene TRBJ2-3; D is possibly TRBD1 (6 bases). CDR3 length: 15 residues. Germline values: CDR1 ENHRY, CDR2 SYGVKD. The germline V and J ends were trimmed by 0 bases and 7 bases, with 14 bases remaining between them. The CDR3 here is CAISESRGRVNTQYF. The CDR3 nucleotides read TGTGCCATCAGTGAGTCAAGGGGGAGAGTCAATACGCAGTATTTT.

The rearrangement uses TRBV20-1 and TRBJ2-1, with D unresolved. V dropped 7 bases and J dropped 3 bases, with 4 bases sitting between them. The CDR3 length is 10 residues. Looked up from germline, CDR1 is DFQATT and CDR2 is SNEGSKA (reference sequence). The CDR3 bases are TGCAGTGTCGGCTACAATGAGCAGTTCTTC. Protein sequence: CSVGYNEQFF.

The CDR3 coding sequence is TGTGCCAGCAGCCGACCGACAGGGGCGACCTACAATGAGCAGTTCTTC. Residues: CASSRPTGATYNEQFF. The V gene is TRBV6-2 or TRBV6-3, the J gene TRBJ2-1, with 8 positions matching TRBD1. The V gene's germline CDR1 is MNHEY and CDR2 SVGEGT. With 6 bases clipped from V and 2 bases from J, the junction kept 9 bases outside the gene matches. CDR3 size: 16 residues.

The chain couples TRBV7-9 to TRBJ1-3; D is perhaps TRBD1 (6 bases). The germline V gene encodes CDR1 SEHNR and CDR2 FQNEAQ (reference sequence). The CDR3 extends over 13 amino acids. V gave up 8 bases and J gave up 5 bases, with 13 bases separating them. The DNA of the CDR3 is TGTGCCAGCTCCTTGGGGGGGCGAAACACCATATATTTT. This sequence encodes CASSLGGRNTIYF.

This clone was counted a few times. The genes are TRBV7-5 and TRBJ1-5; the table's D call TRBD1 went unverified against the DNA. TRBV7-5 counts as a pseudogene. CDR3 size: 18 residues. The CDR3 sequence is CVRSLARTGGASNQPQHF. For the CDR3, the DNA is TGTGTCAGAAGCTTAGCTCGGACAGGGGGTGCTAGCAATCAGCCCCAGCATTTT.

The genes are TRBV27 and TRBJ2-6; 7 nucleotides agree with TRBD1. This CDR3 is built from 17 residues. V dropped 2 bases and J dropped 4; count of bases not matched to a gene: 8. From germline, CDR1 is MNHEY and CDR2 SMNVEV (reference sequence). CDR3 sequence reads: CASSLPTTGAGANVLTF. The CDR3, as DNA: TGTGCCAGCAGTTTACCGACAACAGGGGCCGGGGCCAACGTCCTGACTTTC.

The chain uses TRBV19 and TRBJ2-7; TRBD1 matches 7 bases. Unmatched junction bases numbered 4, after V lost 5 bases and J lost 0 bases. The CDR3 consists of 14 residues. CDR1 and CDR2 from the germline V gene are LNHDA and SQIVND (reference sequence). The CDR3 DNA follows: TGTGCCAGTAGTGGGACAGCGACCTCCTACGAGCAGTACTTC. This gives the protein CASSGTATSYEQYF.

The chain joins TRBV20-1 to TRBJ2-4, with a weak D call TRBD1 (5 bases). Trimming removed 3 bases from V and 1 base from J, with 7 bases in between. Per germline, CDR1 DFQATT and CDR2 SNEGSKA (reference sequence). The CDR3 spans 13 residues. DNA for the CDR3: TGCAGTGCTAGTTCAGGGGCCAAAAACATTCAGTACTTC. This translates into CSASSGAKNIQYF.

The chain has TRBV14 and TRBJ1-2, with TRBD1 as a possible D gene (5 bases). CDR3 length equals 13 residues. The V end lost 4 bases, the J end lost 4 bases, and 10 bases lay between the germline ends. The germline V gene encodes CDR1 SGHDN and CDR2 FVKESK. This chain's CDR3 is CASSRGPRYGYTF. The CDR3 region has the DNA TGTGCCAGCAGCCGGGGCCCCCGCTATGGCTACACCTTC.

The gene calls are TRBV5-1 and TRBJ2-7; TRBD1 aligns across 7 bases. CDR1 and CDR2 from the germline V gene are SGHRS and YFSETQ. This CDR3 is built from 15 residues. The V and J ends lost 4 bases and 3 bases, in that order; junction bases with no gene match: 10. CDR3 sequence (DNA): TGCGCCAGCAGCAACGGATGGACAGGCGGCTACGAGCAGTACTTC. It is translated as CASSNGWTGGYEQYF.